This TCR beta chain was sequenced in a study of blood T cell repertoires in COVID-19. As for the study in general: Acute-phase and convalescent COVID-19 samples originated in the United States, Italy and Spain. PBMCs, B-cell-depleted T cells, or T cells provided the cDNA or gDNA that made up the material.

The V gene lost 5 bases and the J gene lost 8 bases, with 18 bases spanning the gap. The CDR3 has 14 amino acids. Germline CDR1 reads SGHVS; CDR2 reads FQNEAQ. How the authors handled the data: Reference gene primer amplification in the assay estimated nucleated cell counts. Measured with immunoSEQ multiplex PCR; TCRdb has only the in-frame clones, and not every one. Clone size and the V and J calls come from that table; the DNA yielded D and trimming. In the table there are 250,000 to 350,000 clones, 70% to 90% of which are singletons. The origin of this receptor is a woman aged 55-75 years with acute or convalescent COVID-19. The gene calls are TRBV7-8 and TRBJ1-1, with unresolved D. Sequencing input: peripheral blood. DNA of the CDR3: TGTGCCAGCAGCCCCAATCTAGCGGGAACAGAAGCTTTCTTT. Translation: CASSPNLAGTEAFF.